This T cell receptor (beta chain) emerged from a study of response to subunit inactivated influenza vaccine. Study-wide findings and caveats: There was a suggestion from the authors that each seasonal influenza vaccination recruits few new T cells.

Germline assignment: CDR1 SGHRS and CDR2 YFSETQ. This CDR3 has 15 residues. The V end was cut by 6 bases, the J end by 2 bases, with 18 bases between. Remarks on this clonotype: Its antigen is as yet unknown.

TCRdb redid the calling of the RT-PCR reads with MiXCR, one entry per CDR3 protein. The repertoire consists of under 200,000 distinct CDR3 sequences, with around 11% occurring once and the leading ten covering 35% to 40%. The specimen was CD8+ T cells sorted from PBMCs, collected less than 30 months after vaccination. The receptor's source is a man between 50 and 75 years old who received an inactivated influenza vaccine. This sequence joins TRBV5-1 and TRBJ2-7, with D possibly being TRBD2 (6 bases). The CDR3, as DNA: TGCGCCAGCAAACTTGGTGGGGGGTCAACCTACGAGCAGTACTTC. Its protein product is CASKLGGGSTYEQYF.